This TCR beta chain is from a study of cytomegalovirus exposure and HLA in healthy donors. This clone was detected only once. This CDR3 is 18 amino acids long. Use of 60 Vbeta and 13 Jbeta primers characterized the PCR. The assay was immunoSEQ multiplex PCR, and TCRdb's table has in-frame clones only and misses some. The sample holds 130,000 to 150,000 clones, approximately 80% seen once. The source material was PBMCs. The chain employs TRBV21-1 and TRBJ2-7; the table calls TRBD1, which could not be checked here. TRBV21-1 is recorded as a pseudogene. The TCR sequence derives from a woman in her forties or fifties in good health and CMV-seronegative. The CDR3 here is CASSKMGVVGLRGYEQYF. CDR3 sequence (DNA): TGTGCCAGCAGCAAAATGGGTGTGGTCGGTCTCAGGGGCTACGAGCAGTACTTC.